This TCR beta chain was sequenced during a study of CD4 and CD8 cells across lung adenocarcinoma regions. TCRdb ran MiXCR on the PCR reads and lists one entry per CDR3 protein. The data hold under 10,000 distinct CDR3 sequences, with over 35% observed a single time. Germline lookup yields CDR1 SGHRS and CDR2 YFSETQ. The ends lost 4 bases at V and 8 bases at J; junction bases unmatched: 5. The length of the CDR3 is 14 residues. Samples came from patients with localized non-small cell lung adenocarcinoma. This clonotype was counted a few times. Material for sequencing was CD4+ T cells from the margin of a lung tumor. The V call is TRBV5-1, the J call TRBJ2-2, with 10 bases that match TRBD1. This clonotype was obtained from a female donor with lung adenocarcinoma. The CD4 and CD8 labels of this study may be unreliable. The CDR3: CASSPRTGGGELFF. The CDR3 region has the DNA TGCGCCAGCAGCCCCCGGACAGGGGGGGGGGAGCTGTTTTTT.